The 7 T cell receptor beta chains below come from one sample, sequenced in a study of T cells in Graves' hyperthyroidism and ophthalmopathy. Authors of the study amplified TCR beta CDR3 regions from RNA transcripts. Researchers ran a first-round RT-PCR on the TCR CDR3 using the HTBI primer set. Each CDR3 protein gets one entry after TCRdb re-called the multiplex PCR reads with MiXCR. This sample carries almost 350,000 distinct CDR3 sequences, about a sixth of them seen once, and the ten largest clones take less than 20%. The sample taken for sequencing was blood. These receptors came from a middle-aged woman with Graves' ophthalmopathy.

The genes are TRBV27 and TRBJ1-5; tentatively, D is TRBD1 (5 bases). Trimming left V 4 bases short and J 3 bases short, with 10 bases between. CDR1 and CDR2 (germline): MNHEY, SMNVEV (reference sequence). The CDR3 is 14 amino acids. This CDR3 is CASSSGVVNQPQHF. The CDR3 coding sequence is TGTGCCAGCAGTTCGGGGGTGGTCAATCAGCCCCAGCATTTT.

This clonotype has at least ten counts. The chain carries TRBV5-1 and TRBJ1-1; the D is unclear. Germline V lookup: CDR1 SGHRS, CDR2 YFSETQ. V lost 6 bases and J 8 bases, leaving 14 bases between the germline ends. This CDR3 comprises 12 residues. CDR3 region: CASKREMGEAFF. CDR3 DNA sequence: TGCGCCAGCAAGAGGGAAATGGGGGAAGCTTTCTTT.

This clonotype was counted ten times or more. This chain links TRBV28 with TRBJ2-7; maybe TRBD2 (6 bases). Germline lookup yields CDR1 MDHEN and CDR2 SYDVKM. Trimming removed 5 bases at V and 1 base at J, with 9 bases between. The CDR3 spans 13 residues. CDR3 region: CASSPRESYEQYF. In nucleotides, the CDR3 is TGTGCCAGCAGTCCCCGGGAGTCCTACGAGCAGTACTTC.

This clonotype was seen at least ten times. The rearrangement joins TRBV14 to TRBJ1-1; no definite D call. The germline V and J ends were trimmed by 1 base and 11 bases, with 8 bases remaining between them. CDR1 and CDR2 from the germline V gene are SGHDN and FVKESK. This CDR3 contains 11 residues. This chain's CDR3 is CASSQGFGAFF. CDR3 DNA sequence: TGTGCCAGCAGCCAAGGGTTTGGGGCTTTCTTT.

This clonotype was recorded many times. This rearrangement joins TRBV9 to TRBJ1-2, with 8 bases matching TRBD1. This CDR3 spans 13 amino acids. The germline V gene encodes CDR1 SGDLS and CDR2 YYNGEE. Germline trimming cut 6 bases from V and 7 bases from J; bases unmatched to any gene: 8. The CDR3 DNA follows: TGTGCCAGCAACTCTCAGGGGGCGCTTGGCTACACCTTC. Its translation is CASNSQGALGYTF.

This clonotype was detected a few times. The chain links TRBV12-3 or TRBV12-4 to TRBJ2-2; 9 bases are shared with TRBD2. CDR3 size: 16 residues. The junction had 5 bases not matched to a gene; V was cut back by 5 bases and J by 1 base. CDR3 coding DNA: TGTGCCAGCAGTCCAACTAGCGGGCAGAACACCGGGGAGCTGTTTTTT. Translation: CASSPTSGQNTGELFF.

In this sample, this clonotype turned up a few times. A read error may be the cause here, since a much bigger clone is one base away. The chain employs TRBV28 and TRBJ2-2, with 7 bases lining up with TRBD2. CDR1 is MDHEN, CDR2 SYDVKM, per germline. The CDR3 totals 14 residues. CDR3 coding DNA: TGTGCCAGCAGTGGCGGGAGATCCACCGGGAAGCTGTTTTTT. It specifies CASSGGRSTGKLFF.